Listed below are T cell receptor beta chains from one sample, sequenced in a study of blood T cell repertoires in COVID-19. The data were produced by immunoSEQ multiplex PCR, yet TCRdb's version contains in-frame clones alone and is incomplete. The data show approximately 170,000 clones, 75% to 90% seen once. Sequencing was performed on PBMCs or T cells enriched from blood (not recorded which). The receptor set was obtained from a woman in her fifties or sixties who had recovered from COVID-19. CDR3s include the opening cysteine and the closing phenylalanine or tryptophan. Fields, in order: V gene, D gene, clone size, J gene, CDR3 DNA, CDR3 protein. D genes are given only for firm matches. Clone size, where shown, is once, few, many, or a class for clones that have expanded.

V: TRBV6-5; D: NA; size: NA; J: TRBJ1-5; DNA: TGTGCCAGCAGTTACTCGAAGGGGGTTCAGCCCCAGCATTTT; CDR3: CASSYSKGVQPQHF
V: TRBV18; D: NA; size: once; J: TRBJ2-3; DNA: TGTGCCAGCTCACCCGCCCGGTTGGATACGCAGTATTTT; CDR3: CASSPARLDTQYF
V: TRBV7-2; D: TRBD2; size: NA; J: TRBJ2-5; DNA: TGTGCCAGCAGCTCTAGCGGTCCGGAGACCCAGTACTTC; CDR3: CASSSSGPETQYF
V: TRBV24-1; D: TRBD2; size: NA; J: TRBJ2-1; DNA: TGTGCCACCAGTGACACGAGCGGGACGGGGGCCTACAATGAGCAGTTCTTC; CDR3: CATSDTSGTGAYNEQFF
V: TRBV10-3; D: NA; size: NA; J: TRBJ1-2; DNA: TGTGCCATCAGTGAGGGTTCAGGGGAGTTCGGCTACACCTTC; CDR3: CAISEGSGEFGYTF
V: TRBV25-1; D: NA; size: NA; J: TRBJ1-4; DNA: TGTGCCAGCAGTGCGAACAGGGAGTTCGGCCCAAGTGAAAAACTGTTTTTT; CDR3: CASSANREFGPSEKLFF
V: TRBV29-1; D: TRBD1; size: NA; J: TRBJ1-1; DNA: TGCAGCGTGAACCGGGACAGACTGCAAGCTTTCTTT; CDR3: CSVNRDRLQAFF
V: TRBV28; D: NA; size: NA; J: TRBJ2-5; DNA: TGTGCCAGCATTCGGCCCGGGTGGGAGACCCAGTACTTC; CDR3: CASIRPGWETQYF
V: TRBV12-3/TRBV12-4; D: NA; size: NA; J: TRBJ2-1; DNA: TGTGCCAGCAGTTTAATTGGCTATGAGCAGTTCTTC; CDR3: CASSLIGYEQFF
V: TRBV30; D: TRBD1; size: NA; J: TRBJ1-4; DNA: TGTGCCTGGAGTCCCGGACAGGGGATTGAAAAACTGTTTTTT; CDR3: CAWSPGQGIEKLFF
V: TRBV24-1; D: TRBD2; size: few; J: TRBJ2-1; DNA: TGTGCCACCCGGTCTAGCGGACACAATGAGCAGTTCTTC; CDR3: CATRSSGHNEQFF
V: TRBV3-1/TRBV3-2; D: NA; size: NA; J: TRBJ2-5; DNA: TGTGCCAGCAGCCAAAACCTAGCGTCACAAGAGACCCAGTACTTC; CDR3: CASSQNLASQETQYF
V: TRBV30; D: TRBD2; size: NA; J: TRBJ2-2; DNA: TGTGCCTGGACGCCGGGACTAGCTGGCGGGGAGCTGTTTTTT; CDR3: CAWTPGLAGGELFF
V: TRBV11-3; D: TRBD1; size: NA; J: TRBJ1-1; DNA: TGTGCCAGCAGCTGGACAGGGGGTCGTACTGAAGCTTTCTTT; CDR3: CASSWTGGRTEAFF
V: TRBV4-1; D: TRBD2; size: NA; J: TRBJ2-4; DNA: TGCGCCAGCAGCCAAGCAGCGGGGCGAGGAAACATTCAGTACTTC; CDR3: CASSQAAGRGNIQYF
V: TRBV9; D: TRBD2; size: once; J: TRBJ2-1; DNA: TGTGCCAGCAGCGTAGGCGGCGGGAGGAACAATGAGCAGTTCTTC; CDR3: CASSVGGGRNNEQFF
V: TRBV9; D: NA; size: NA; J: TRBJ1-2; DNA: TGTGCCAGCAGCCAGTGGGGGGGCTATGGCTACACCTTC; CDR3: CASSQWGGYGYTF
V: TRBV7-8; D: TRBD1; size: NA; J: TRBJ2-5; DNA: TGTGCCAGCAGCCGTCACACAGGGGCTCAAGAGACCCAGTACTTC; CDR3: CASSRHTGAQETQYF
V: TRBV5-4; D: TRBD1; size: NA; J: TRBJ1-6; DNA: TGTGCCAGCAGCTTGGTCGGAGGGGGCAATTCACCCCTCCACTTT; CDR3: CASSLVGGGNSPLHF
V: TRBV7-2; D: TRBD1; size: NA; J: TRBJ2-6; DNA: TGTGCCAGCAGCCCACCCGGGACAGGGGTCTCTGGGGCCAACGTCCTGACTTTC; CDR3: CASSPPGTGVSGANVLTF
V: TRBV29-1; D: NA; size: NA; J: TRBJ1-6; DNA: TGCAGCGTTCGAGGGGGCTCCTATAATTCACCCCTCCACTTT; CDR3: CSVRGGSYNSPLHF
V: TRBV7-3; D: NA; size: NA; J: TRBJ2-3; DNA: TGTGCCAGCAGCTCCTCGTTCGGCACAGATACGCAGTATTTT; CDR3: CASSSSFGTDTQYF
V: TRBV5-8; D: NA; size: NA; J: TRBJ2-5; DNA: TGTGCCAGCAGCTTAGGCCTAGATCAAGAGACCCAGTACTTC; CDR3: CASSLGLDQETQYF
V: TRBV12-3/TRBV12-4; D: NA; size: NA; J: TRBJ2-1; DNA: TGTGCCAGCAGCACTCACGAAGCCAAGCAGTTCTTC; CDR3: CASSTHEAKQFF
V: TRBV5-1; D: TRBD1; size: few; J: TRBJ1-6; DNA: TGCGCCAGCACCCTATCCGGACAGGAGAATTCACCCCTCCACTTT; CDR3: CASTLSGQENSPLHF
V: TRBV6-1; D: NA; size: few; J: TRBJ1-6; DNA: TGTGCCAGCAGTGAATACGGGGGGCGTGGACCCCTCCACTTT; CDR3: CASSEYGGRGPLHF
V: TRBV29-1; D: NA; size: NA; J: TRBJ2-1; DNA: TGCAGCGCCGGGGTGTACAATGAGCAGTTCTTC; CDR3: CSAGVYNEQFF